The source of this T cell receptor (beta chain) is a study of cytomegalovirus exposure and HLA in healthy donors. Study outcomes and limitations: The later analysis indicated that the majority of CMV-associated TCR beta chains appeared HLA-restricted. The presence/absence work took it that sequencing depth was about the same across donors.

The PCR made use of 60 Vbeta and 13 Jbeta primers. The table came from immunoSEQ multiplex PCR; TCRdb's copy has only in-frame clones and leaves some out. Altogether fewer than 200,000 clones are present, approximately 78% being singletons, with the ten largest covering roughly 7.7%. As for this clone: What it binds is not known.

CDR1 is LNHDA, CDR2 SQIVND, per germline (reference sequence). The J segment lost 6 bases and the V segment lost 6 bases, leaving 10 bases of the junction unmatched. The CDR3 has 16 residues. Material for sequencing was PBMCs. V gene TRBV19 combines with J gene TRBJ2-1; 11 positions match TRBD2. The clonotype originates from a woman aged 30 to 39 in good health and CMV-seropositive. The CDR3 sequence: CASSPQLAGAVNEQFF. The DNA of the CDR3 is TGTGCCAGTAGCCCCCAACTAGCGGGGGCCGTCAATGAGCAGTTCTTC.